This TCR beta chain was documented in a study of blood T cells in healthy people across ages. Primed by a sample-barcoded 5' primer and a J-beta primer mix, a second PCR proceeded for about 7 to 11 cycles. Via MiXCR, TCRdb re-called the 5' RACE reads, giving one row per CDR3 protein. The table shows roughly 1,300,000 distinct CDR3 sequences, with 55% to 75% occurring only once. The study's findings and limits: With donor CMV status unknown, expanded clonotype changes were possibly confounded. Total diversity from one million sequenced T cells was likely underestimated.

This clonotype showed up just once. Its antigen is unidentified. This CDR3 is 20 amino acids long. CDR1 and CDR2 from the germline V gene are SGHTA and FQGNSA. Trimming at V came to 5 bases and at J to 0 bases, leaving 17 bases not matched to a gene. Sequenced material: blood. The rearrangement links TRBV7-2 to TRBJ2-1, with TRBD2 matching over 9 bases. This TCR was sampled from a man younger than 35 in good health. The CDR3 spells CASSPKGAGGLKSSYNEQFF. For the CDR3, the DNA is TGTGCCAGCAGCCCAAAAGGAGCGGGGGGCCTAAAGAGCTCCTACAATGAGCAGTTCTTC.